The clone carrying this TCR beta chain was seen more than once but under ten times. Its antigen is undetermined. This sample was included in a study of beta chain features in type 1 diabetes. Study conclusions and caveats: TCRB CDR3 length was moderately but significantly reduced in all four CD4+ subsets of Type 1 diabetes patients.

Expressed TCRB transcripts were sequenced because the isolated RNA had all been reverse transcribed beforehand. Assay: immunoSEQ multiplex PCR; the TCRdb copy retains only in-frame clones and omits some. The sample has about 120,000 clones; about a sixth are singletons. This CDR3 region has 15 residues. The J segment lost 4 bases and the V segment lost 5 bases, leaving 6 bases of the junction unmatched. Germline values: CDR1 MNHEY, CDR2 SVGAGI. V is TRBV6-5 and J is TRBJ2-2, with 8 bases that match TRBD1. The specimen sequenced was central memory CD4+ T cells from blood. The source is a man aged 30-40 years with type 1 diabetes. The CDR3 DNA reads as TGTGCCAGCAGTACAAGACAGGGGAGCACCGGGGAGCTGTTTTTT. It specifies CASSTRQGSTGELFF.